The 3 T cell receptor beta chains in this list originate from one sample, sequenced in a study of neoadjuvant nivolumab and ipilimumab in lung cancer. Libraries were prepared by immunoSEQ multiplex PCR; TCRdb keeps only in-frame clonotypes and omits some of them. The table records tens of thousands of clones, 90% of them present only once. The specimen was peripheral blood, collected after neoadjuvant nivolumab, alone or with ipilimumab, at or shortly before surgery. All receptors derive from an adult with non-small cell lung cancer.

The chain is built from TRBV19 and TRBJ1-5; no firm D call. Trimming cost V 5 bases and J 2 bases, with 13 bases left between them. CDR3 length: 15 residues. CDR1 and CDR2 from the germline V gene are LNHDA and SQIVND (reference sequence). CDR3 protein: CASSFNPGGNQPQHF. CDR3 coding DNA: TGTGCCAGTAGTTTCAATCCGGGCGGCAATCAGCCCCAGCATTTT.

The gene calls are TRBV5-4 and TRBJ1-1, with D possibly TRBD1 on 6 matching bases. The CDR3 has 14 residues. Germline V CDR1 and CDR2: SGHNT, YYREEE (reference sequence). Trimming shortened V by 0 bases and J by 8 bases, and 14 bases separated the two germline ends. The CDR3 reads CASSLGGAATEAFF. In nucleotides, the CDR3 is TGTGCCAGCAGCTTGGGGGGGGCAGCCACGGAAGCTTTCTTT.

The V and J genes are TRBV18 and TRBJ2-7; 7 bases map to TRBD2. CDR3 length: 13 amino acids. Germline V lookup: CDR1 KGHSH, CDR2 LQKENI. V shed 1 base and J 3 bases; nucleotides not matched to a gene: 0. This CDR3 is CASSPLAGYEQYF. CDR3 in DNA: TGTGCCAGCTCACCACTAGCGGGCTACGAGCAGTACTTC.